This T cell receptor (beta chain) was captured in a study of T cells in Graves' hyperthyroidism and ophthalmopathy. Study-level findings and limits: Blood samples included most of the expanded thyroid clonotypes exceeding 0.001.

From RNA transcripts, TCR beta CDR3 regions were amplified. HTBI primers were used for first-round RT-PCR of the TCR CDR3. In TCRdb, the multiplex PCR reads were re-called with MiXCR into one record per CDR3 protein. The table lists some 250,000 distinct CDR3 sequences, roughly 15% of them singletons, with roughly 31% in the top ten. Germline V gene data show CDR1 as MNHNS and CDR2 as SASEGT. The CDR3 consists of 12 residues. With 7 bases removed from V and 4 bases from J, the gap between germline ends came to 10 bases. Pregnant or lactating patients were excluded, as were those with uncontrolled infection or other autoimmune disease. Sampled blood dates from first hyperthyroidism diagnosis, and it precedes any ophthalmopathy symptoms. Fresh 10 ml peripheral blood yielded PBMCs. This clonotype was counted at least ten times. Its specificity is unknown.

Specimen: blood. The chain is built from TRBV6-1 and TRBJ1-2; D is uncertain. This clonotype originated in a woman between 50 and 59 years old with Graves' hyperthyroidism that later progressed to Graves' ophthalmopathy. CDR3 nucleotides: TGTGCCAGCACCGCAATTGGCTATGGCTACACCTTC. Its translation is CASTAIGYGYTF.